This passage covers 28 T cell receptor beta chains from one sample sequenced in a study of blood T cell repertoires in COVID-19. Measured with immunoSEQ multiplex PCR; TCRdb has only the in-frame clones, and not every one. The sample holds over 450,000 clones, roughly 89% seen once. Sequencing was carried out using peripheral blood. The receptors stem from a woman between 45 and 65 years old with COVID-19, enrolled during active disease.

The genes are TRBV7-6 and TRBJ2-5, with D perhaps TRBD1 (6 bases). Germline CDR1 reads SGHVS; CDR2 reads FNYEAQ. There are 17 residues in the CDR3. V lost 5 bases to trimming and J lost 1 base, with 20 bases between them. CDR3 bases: TGTGCCAGCAGCCTTGATGGGGGCGAAGGCTTCCAAGAGACCCAGTACTTC. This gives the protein CASSLDGGEGFQETQYF. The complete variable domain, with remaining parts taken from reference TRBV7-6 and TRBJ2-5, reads GAGVSQSPRYKVTKRGQDVALRCDPISGHVSLYWYRQALGQGPEFLTYFNYEAQQDKSGLPNDRFSAERPEGSISTLTIQRTEQRDSAMYRCASSLDGGEGFQETQYFGPGTRLLVL.

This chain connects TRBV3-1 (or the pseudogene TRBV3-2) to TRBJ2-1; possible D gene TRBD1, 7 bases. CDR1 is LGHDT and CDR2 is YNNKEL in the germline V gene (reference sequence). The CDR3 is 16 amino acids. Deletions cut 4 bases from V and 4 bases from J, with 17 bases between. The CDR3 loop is CASSLIGGTAYNEQFF. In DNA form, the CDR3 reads TGTGCCAGCAGCCTAATAGGGGGGACAGCTTACAATGAGCAGTTCTTC.

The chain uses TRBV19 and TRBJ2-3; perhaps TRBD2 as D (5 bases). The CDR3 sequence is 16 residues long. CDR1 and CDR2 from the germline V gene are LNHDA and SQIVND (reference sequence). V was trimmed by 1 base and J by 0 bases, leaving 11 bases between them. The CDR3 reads CASSIGTSPSTDTQYF. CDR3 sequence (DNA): TGTGCCAGTAGTATAGGGACTTCCCCTAGCACAGATACGCAGTATTTT.

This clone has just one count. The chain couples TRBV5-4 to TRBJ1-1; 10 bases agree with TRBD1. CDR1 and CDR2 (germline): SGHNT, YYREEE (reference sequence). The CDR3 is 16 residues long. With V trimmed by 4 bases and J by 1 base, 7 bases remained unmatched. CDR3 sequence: CASSPRDRGSNTEAFF. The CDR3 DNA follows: TGTGCCAGCAGCCCAAGGGACAGGGGTTCGAACACTGAAGCTTTCTTT.

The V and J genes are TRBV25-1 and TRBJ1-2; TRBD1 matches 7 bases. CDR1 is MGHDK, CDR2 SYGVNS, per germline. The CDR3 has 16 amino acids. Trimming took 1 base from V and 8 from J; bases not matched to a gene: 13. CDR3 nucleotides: TGTGCCAGCAGTGAATTAAGCAGGGACAGCCCGCGGGGCTACACCTTC. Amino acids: CASSELSRDSPRGYTF.

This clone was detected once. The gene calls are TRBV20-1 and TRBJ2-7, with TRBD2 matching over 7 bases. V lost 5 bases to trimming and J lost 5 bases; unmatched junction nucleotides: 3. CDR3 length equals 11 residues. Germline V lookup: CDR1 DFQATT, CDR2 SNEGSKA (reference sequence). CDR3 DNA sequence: TGCAGTGCTGGGAGGGGCCACGAGCAGTACTTC. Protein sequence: CSAGRGHEQYF.

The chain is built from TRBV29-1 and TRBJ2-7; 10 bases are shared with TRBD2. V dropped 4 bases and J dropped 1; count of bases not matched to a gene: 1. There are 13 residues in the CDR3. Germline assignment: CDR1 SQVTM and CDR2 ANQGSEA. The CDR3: CSVVLAGSYEQYF. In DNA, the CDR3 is TGCAGCGTTGTACTAGCGGGGTCCTACGAGCAGTACTTC.

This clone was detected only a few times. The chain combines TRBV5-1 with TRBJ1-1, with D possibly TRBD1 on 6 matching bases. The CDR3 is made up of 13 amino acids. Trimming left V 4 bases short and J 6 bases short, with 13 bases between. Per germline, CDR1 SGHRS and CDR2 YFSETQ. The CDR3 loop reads CASSPGGGAEAFF. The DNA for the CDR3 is TGCGCCAGCAGCCCCGGAGGGGGGGCTGAAGCTTTCTTT.

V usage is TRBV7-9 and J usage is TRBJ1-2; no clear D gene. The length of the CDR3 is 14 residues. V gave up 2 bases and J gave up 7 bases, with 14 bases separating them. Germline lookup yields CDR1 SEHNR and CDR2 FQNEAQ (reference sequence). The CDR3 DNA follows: TGTGCCAGCAGCTTAAATCTCCGGGAACCTGGCTACACCTTC. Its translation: CASSLNLREPGYTF. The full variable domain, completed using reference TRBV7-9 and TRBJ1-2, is DTGVSQNPRHKITKRGQNVTFRCDPISEHNRLYWYRQTLGQGPEFLTYFQNEAQLEKSRLLSDRFSAERPKGSFSTLEIQRTEQGDSAMYLCASSLNLREPGYTFGSGTRLTVV.

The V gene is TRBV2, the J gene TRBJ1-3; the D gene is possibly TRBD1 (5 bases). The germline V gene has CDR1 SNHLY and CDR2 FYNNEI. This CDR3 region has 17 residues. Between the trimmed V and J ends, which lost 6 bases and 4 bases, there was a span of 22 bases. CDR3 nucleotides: TGTGCCAGCAGAATCGGGGGGGTACTAAGGACAGGAAACACCATATATTTT. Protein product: CASRIGGVLRTGNTIYF.

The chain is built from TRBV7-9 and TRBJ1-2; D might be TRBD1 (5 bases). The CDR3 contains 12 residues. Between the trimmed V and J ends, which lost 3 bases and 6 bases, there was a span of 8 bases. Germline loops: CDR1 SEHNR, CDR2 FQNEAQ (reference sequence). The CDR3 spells CASSFAGNGYTF. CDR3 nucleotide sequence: TGTGCCAGCAGCTTTGCAGGGAATGGCTACACCTTC.

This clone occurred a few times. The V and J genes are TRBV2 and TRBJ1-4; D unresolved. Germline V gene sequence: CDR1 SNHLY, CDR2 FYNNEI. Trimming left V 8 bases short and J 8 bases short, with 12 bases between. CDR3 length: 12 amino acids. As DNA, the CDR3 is TGTGCCAGCGGGCAGGTCAGGGAAAAACTGTTTTTT. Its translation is CASGQVREKLFF.

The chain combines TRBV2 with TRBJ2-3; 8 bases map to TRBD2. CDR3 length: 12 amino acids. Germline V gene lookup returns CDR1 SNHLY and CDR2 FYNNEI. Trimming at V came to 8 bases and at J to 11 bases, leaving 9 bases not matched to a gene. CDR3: CASDGGGTMQYF. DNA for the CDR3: TGTGCCAGCGATGGCGGGGGGACTATGCAGTATTTT. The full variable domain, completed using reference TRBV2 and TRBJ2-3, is EPEVTQTPSHQVTQMGQEVILRCVPISNHLYFYWYRQILGQKVEFLVSFYNNEISEKSEIFDDQFSVERPDGSNFTLKIRSTKLEDSAMYFCASDGGGTMQYFGPGTRLTVL.

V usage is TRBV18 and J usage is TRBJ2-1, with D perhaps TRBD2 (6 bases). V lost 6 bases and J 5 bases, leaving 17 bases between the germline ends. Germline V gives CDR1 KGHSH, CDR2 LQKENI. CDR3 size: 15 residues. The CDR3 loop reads CASSPRGQRDNEQFF. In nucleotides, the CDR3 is TGTGCCAGCTCCCCCCGTGGGCAGCGGGACAATGAGCAGTTCTTC.

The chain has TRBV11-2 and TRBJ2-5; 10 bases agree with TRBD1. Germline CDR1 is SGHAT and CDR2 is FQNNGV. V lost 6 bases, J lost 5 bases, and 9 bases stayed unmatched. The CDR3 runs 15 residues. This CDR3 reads CASSSRQGAIETQYF. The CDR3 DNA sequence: TGTGCCAGCAGTTCTAGACAGGGGGCGATCGAGACCCAGTACTTC.

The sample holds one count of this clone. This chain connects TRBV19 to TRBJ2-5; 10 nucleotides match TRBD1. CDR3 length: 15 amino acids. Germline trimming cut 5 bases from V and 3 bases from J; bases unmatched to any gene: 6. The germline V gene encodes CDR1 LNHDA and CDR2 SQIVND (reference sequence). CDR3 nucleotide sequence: TGTGCCAGTAGTCCCCAGGGACAGGGGAAAGAGACCCAGTACTTC. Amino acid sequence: CASSPQGQGKETQYF.

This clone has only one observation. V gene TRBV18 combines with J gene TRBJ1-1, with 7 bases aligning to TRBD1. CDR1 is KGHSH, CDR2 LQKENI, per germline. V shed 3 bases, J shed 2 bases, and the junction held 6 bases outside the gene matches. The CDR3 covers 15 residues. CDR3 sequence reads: CASSPGTVSNTEAFF. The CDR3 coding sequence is TGTGCCAGCTCACCCGGGACAGTAAGTAACACTGAAGCTTTCTTT.

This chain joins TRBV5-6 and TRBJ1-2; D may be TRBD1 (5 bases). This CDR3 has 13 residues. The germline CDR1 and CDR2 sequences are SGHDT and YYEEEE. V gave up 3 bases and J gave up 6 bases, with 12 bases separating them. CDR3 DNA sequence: TGTGCCAGCAGCTCGGGGGGGTTTGATGGCTACACCTTC. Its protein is CASSSGGFDGYTF.

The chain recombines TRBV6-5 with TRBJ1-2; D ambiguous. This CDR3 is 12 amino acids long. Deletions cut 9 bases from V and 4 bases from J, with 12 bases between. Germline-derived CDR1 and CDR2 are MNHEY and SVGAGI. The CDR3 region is CASNGVGYGYTF. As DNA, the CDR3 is TGTGCCAGTAACGGGGTCGGCTATGGCTACACCTTC.

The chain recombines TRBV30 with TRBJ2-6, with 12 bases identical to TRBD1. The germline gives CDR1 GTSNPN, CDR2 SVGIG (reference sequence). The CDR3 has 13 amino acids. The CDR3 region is CATGTGGSNVLTF. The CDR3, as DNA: TGTGCTACAGGGACAGGGGGCTCCAACGTCCTGACTTTC.

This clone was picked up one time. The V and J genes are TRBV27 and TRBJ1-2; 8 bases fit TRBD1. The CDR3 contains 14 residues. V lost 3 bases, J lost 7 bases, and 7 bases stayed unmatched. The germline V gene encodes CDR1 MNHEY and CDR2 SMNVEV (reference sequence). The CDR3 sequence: CASSFIQGASGYTF. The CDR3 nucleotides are TGTGCCAGCAGTTTTATCCAGGGGGCTAGTGGCTACACCTTC.

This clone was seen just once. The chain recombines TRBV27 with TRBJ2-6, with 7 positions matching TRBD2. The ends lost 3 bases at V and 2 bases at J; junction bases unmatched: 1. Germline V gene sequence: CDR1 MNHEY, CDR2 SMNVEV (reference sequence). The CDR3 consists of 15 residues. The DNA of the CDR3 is TGTGCCAGCAGTTTGGCGGGGGCTGGGGCCAACGTCCTGACTTTC. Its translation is CASSLAGAGANVLTF.

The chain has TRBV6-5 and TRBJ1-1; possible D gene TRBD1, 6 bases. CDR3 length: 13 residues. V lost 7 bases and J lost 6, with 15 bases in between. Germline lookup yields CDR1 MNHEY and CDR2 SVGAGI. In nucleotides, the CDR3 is TGTGCCAGCATCAACAGGGTACGGGCTGAAGCTTTCTTT. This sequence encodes CASINRVRAEAFF.

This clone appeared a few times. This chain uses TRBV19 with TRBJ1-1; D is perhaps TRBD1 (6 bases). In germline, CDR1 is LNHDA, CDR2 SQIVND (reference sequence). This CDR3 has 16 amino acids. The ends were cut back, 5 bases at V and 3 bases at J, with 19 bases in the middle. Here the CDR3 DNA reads TGTGCCAGTAGTCTCAACAGGGTACGTGAGGACACTGAAGCTTTCTTT. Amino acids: CASSLNRVREDTEAFF.

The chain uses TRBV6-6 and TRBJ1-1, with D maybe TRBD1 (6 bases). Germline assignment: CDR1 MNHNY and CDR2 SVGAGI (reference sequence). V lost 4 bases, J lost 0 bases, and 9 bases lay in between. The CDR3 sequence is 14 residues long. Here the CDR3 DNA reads TGTGCCAGCAGTTTTAACAGGGTGAACACTGAAGCTTTCTTT. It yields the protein CASSFNRVNTEAFF.

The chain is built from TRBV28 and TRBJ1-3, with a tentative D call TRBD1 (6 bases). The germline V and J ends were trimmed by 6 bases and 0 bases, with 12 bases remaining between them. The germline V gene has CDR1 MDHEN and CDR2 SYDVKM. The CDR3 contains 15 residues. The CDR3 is CASRETGSSGNTIYF. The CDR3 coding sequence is TGTGCCAGCAGAGAAACAGGGAGCTCTGGAAACACCATATATTTT.

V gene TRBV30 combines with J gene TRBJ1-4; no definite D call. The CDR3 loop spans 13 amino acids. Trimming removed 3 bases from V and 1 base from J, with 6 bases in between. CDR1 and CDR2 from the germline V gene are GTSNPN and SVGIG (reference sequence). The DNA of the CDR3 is TGTGCCTGGAGCCGTTTAACTAATGAAAAACTGTTTTTT. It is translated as CAWSRLTNEKLFF.

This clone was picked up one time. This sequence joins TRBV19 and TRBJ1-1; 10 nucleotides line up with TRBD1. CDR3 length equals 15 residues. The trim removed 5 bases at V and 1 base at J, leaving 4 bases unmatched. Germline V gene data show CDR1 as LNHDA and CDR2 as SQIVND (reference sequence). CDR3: CASSPWTGGNTEAFF. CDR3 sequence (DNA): TGTGCCAGTAGTCCCTGGACAGGGGGGAACACTGAAGCTTTCTTT.